These 30 T cell receptor beta chains were all obtained from the same sample, sequenced in a study of T cell changes during pregnancy in multiple sclerosis. TCRdb keeps only in-frame clones here, not all; method: immunoSEQ multiplex PCR. The repertoire holds about 50,000 clones, with over 90% as singletons. Material: CD4+ T cells from peripheral blood mononuclear cells, obtained in the second trimester of pregnancy. These receptor sequences come from a female donor with multiple sclerosis, enrolled in a pregnancy study.

CDR3 DNA sequence: TGTGCCAGCAGCCGCGTAGGGGGATTCAGGGGCTCCTACAATGAGCAGTTCTTC. It yields the protein CASSRVGGFRGSYNEQFF. This chain joins TRBV9 and TRBJ2-1; D is possibly TRBD1 (6 bases). The CDR3 contains 18 residues. Germline-derived CDR1 and CDR2 are SGDLS and YYNGEE. Deletions cut 4 bases from V and 0 bases from J, with 20 bases between. The variable domain in full, completed from reference TRBV9 and TRBJ2-1, reads DSGVTQTPKHLITATGQRVTLRCSPRSGDLSVYWYQQSLDQGLQFLIQYYNGEERAKGNILERFSAQQFPDLHSELNLSSLELGDSALYFCASSRVGGFRGSYNEQFFGPGTRLTVL.

The chain carries TRBV2 and TRBJ1-4; no clear D gene. CDR3 size: 15 residues. Trimming cost V 3 bases and J 7 bases, with 15 bases left between them. Germline values: CDR1 SNHLY, CDR2 FYNNEI. DNA of the CDR3: TGTGCCAGCAGTGAGGTCCGAGGCCCCGGTGAAAAACTGTTTTTT. Translation gives CASSEVRGPGEKLFF.

This sequence joins TRBV5-1 and TRBJ1-1, with D tentatively TRBD1 (6 bases). The CDR3 spans 14 residues. V lost 0 bases and J 1 base, leaving 7 bases between the germline ends. Looked up from germline, CDR1 is SGHRS and CDR2 is YFSETQ. The CDR3: CASSLGRGNTEAFF. The DNA of the CDR3 is TGCGCCAGCAGCTTGGGCAGGGGGAACACTGAAGCTTTCTTT.

The chain combines TRBV6-5 with TRBJ1-1; D is perhaps TRBD1 (5 bases). The V and J ends lost 8 bases and 4 bases respectively, with 11 bases between them. Germline V lookup: CDR1 MNHEY, CDR2 SVGAGI. The CDR3 has 12 residues. The CDR3 protein is CASRGGTTEAFF. In nucleotides, the CDR3 is TGTGCCAGCCGGGGGGGGACCACTGAAGCTTTCTTT.

The rearrangement joins TRBV5-1 to TRBJ2-7; a weak D match, TRBD1 (5 bases). The CDR3 consists of 12 residues. Per the germline V gene, CDR1 is SGHRS and CDR2 is YFSETQ. Trimming stripped 2 bases from V and 5 bases from J, with 8 bases between. CDR3 in amino acids: CASSFVGDEQYF. The CDR3 coding sequence is TGCGCCAGCAGCTTCGTAGGGGACGAGCAGTACTTC. Full variable domain (missing parts from reference TRBV5-1 and TRBJ2-7): KAGVTQTPRYLIKTRGQQVTLSCSPISGHRSVSWYQQTPGQGLQFLFEYFSETQRNKGNFPGRFSGRQFSNSRSEMNVSTLELGDSALYLCASSFVGDEQYFGPGTRLTVT.

The J gene is TRBJ1-2, the V gene TRBV9; weak D call: TRBD1 (5 bases). Trimming took off 4 bases at V and 13 bases at J, with 26 bases between the two ends. This CDR3 comprises 15 residues. Per germline, CDR1 SGDLS and CDR2 YYNGEE. The CDR3: CASSPRGDRQSVLTF. CDR3 DNA sequence: TGTGCCAGCAGCCCAAGGGGCGACCGGCAGAGCGTCCTCACCTTC.

V is TRBV5-4 and J is TRBJ1-1; D remains unclear. Trimming took 0 bases from V and 1 from J, leaving 10 bases between them. This CDR3 has 15 amino acids. The germline V gene has CDR1 SGHNT and CDR2 YYREEE (reference sequence). CDR3 coding DNA: TGTGCCAGCAGCTTGGCCGGAGCGGGGAACACTGAAGCTTTCTTT. Residues: CASSLAGAGNTEAFF. The whole variable domain, remainder taken from reference TRBV5-4 and TRBJ1-1, is ETGVTQSPTHLIKTRGQQVTLRCSSQSGHNTVSWYQQALGQGPQFIFQYYREEENGRGNFPPRFSGLQFPNYSSELNVNALELDDSALYLCASSLAGAGNTEAFFGQGTRLTVV.

The chain employs TRBV29-1 and TRBJ2-7; D might be TRBD1 (7 bases). The CDR3 sequence is 18 residues long. V was pared by 2 bases and J by 3 bases, with 26 bases between. The germline gives CDR1 SQVTM, CDR2 ANQGSEA. CDR3: CSVEPTGNKGKGGYEQYF. The CDR3 coding sequence is TGCAGCGTTGAACCGACAGGGAATAAGGGGAAGGGGGGCTACGAGCAGTACTTC.

The rearrangement joins TRBV14 to TRBJ1-1, with 10 bases fitting TRBD1. V trimming: 3 bases; J trimming: 4 bases; junction bases outside the gene matches: 5. The CDR3 length is 15 residues. In germline, CDR1 is SGHDN, CDR2 FVKESK. The CDR3 DNA is TGTGCCAGCAGCCAGCAGACAGGGGGCGTCACTGAAGCTTTCTTT. This codes for CASSQQTGGVTEAFF.

This chain uses TRBV2 with TRBJ2-1; 7 nucleotides align to TRBD2. The CDR3 consists of 15 residues. Germline V lookup: CDR1 SNHLY, CDR2 FYNNEI. V lost 5 bases to trimming and J lost 7 bases; unmatched junction nucleotides: 11. The CDR3 sequence: CASSPGAGRGNEQFF. The CDR3 DNA reads as TGTGCCAGCAGTCCAGGAGCGGGGAGGGGAAATGAGCAGTTCTTC.

The chain employs TRBV4-2 and TRBJ2-5; weak D call: TRBD1 (8 bases). Germline CDR1 is LGHNA and CDR2 is YNFKEQ. Trimming pared 0 bases from V and 6 bases from J, leaving 17 bases between. The CDR3 is made up of 16 amino acids. CDR3 nucleotides: TGTGCCAGCAGCCAAGAACAGGGGGGGGGCAGTAAGACCCAGTACTTC. It is translated as CASSQEQGGGSKTQYF.

The J gene is TRBJ2-3, the V gene TRBV9; D is unclear. Germline assignment: CDR1 SGDLS and CDR2 YYNGEE. Trimming took 2 bases from V and 2 from J, leaving 12 bases between them. This CDR3 is built from 15 residues. CDR3 DNA: TGTGCCAGCAGCGTTTCAGCGCCGGCCACAGATACGCAGTATTTT. This encodes CASSVSAPATDTQYF.

This chain uses TRBV6-5 with TRBJ1-1, with D possibly matching TRBD1 (6 bases). This CDR3 region has 13 residues. The germline V gene encodes CDR1 MNHEY and CDR2 SVGAGI. V shed 6 bases and J shed 1 base, with 9 bases lying between them. In DNA, the CDR3 is TGTGCCAGCAGCTCGACAGGGAACACTGAAGCTTTCTTT. The encoded protein is CASSSTGNTEAFF.

The chain has TRBV7-2 and TRBJ1-5; 7 bases align to TRBD1. Germline V gene lookup returns CDR1 SGHTA and CDR2 FQGNSA. J gave up 6 bases and V 5 bases, and 4 bases lay outside the gene matches. The CDR3 is 13 residues long. Here the CDR3 DNA reads TGTGCCAGCAGCCAAGGGACAGCTCAGCCCCAGCATTTT. Protein sequence: CASSQGTAQPQHF.

V usage is TRBV27 and J usage is TRBJ2-7, with TRBD2 identical over 11 bases. The V gene's germline CDR1 is MNHEY and CDR2 SMNVEV (reference sequence). The CDR3 extends over 16 amino acids. V lost 5 bases, J lost 3 bases, and 9 bases stayed unmatched. The CDR3 DNA is TGTGCCAGCAGTCCCCAGACCGGGACTAGCGGCTACGAGCAGTACTTC. As protein: CASSPQTGTSGYEQYF.

This sequence joins TRBV1 and TRBJ1-1; TRBD1 is the table's D call, not checked against the DNA. TRBV1 is noted as a pseudogene. CDR3 length: 16 residues. This chain's CDR3 is CTSSPHGTAMNTEAFF. In DNA form, the CDR3 reads TGCACCAGCAGCCCCCATGGGACAGCCATGAACACTGAAGCTTTCTTT.

As regards this clone: The same CDR3 can be traced to other DNA sequences in this sample. This chain joins TRBV29-1 and TRBJ1-2; 11 nucleotides match TRBD1. The CDR3 length is 15 residues. The germline gives CDR1 SQVTM, CDR2 ANQGSEA. The J segment lost 4 bases and the V segment lost 4 bases, leaving 8 bases of the junction unmatched. CDR3 in amino acids: CSVVGGQGAGYGYTF. As DNA, the CDR3 is TGCAGCGTTGTAGGCGGACAGGGGGCTGGCTATGGCTACACCTTC.

The chain is built from TRBV5-4 and TRBJ1-1; weak D call: TRBD1 (6 bases). Per the germline V gene, CDR1 is SGHNT and CDR2 is YYREEE (reference sequence). This CDR3 has 15 amino acids. V lost 5 bases and J 4 bases, leaving 18 bases between the germline ends. The DNA for the CDR3 is TGTGCCAGCAGTAAACAGGGTTGGTTAGGCACTGAAGCTTTCTTT. This encodes CASSKQGWLGTEAFF. Full variable domain (remainder filled in from reference TRBV5-4 and TRBJ1-1): ETGVTQSPTHLIKTRGQQVTLRCSSQSGHNTVSWYQQALGQGPQFIFQYYREEENGRGNFPPRFSGLQFPNYSSELNVNALELDDSALYLCASSKQGWLGTEAFFGQGTRLTVV.

This chain connects TRBV15 to TRBJ2-1; 7 bases align to TRBD1. With 5 bases clipped from V and 4 bases from J, the junction kept 8 bases outside the gene matches. CDR1 is LNHNV, CDR2 YYDKDF, per germline (reference sequence). The CDR3 covers 15 residues. CDR3: CATSPRGRGYNEQFF. In DNA, the CDR3 is TGTGCCACCAGCCCTAGGGGCAGGGGGTACAATGAGCAGTTCTTC. The whole variable domain, filled in from reference TRBV15 and TRBJ2-1, reads DAMVIQNPRYQVTQFGKPVTLSCSQTLNHNVMYWYQQKSSQAPKLLFHYYDKDFNNEADTPDNFQSRRPNTSFCFLDIRSPGLGDTAMYLCATSPRGRGYNEQFFGPGTRLTVL.

The chain joins TRBV5-1 to TRBJ2-7, with TRBD1 as a possible D gene (6 bases). V lost 0 bases to trimming and J lost 3 bases, with 10 bases between them. The CDR3 contains 14 residues. The germline gives CDR1 SGHRS, CDR2 YFSETQ. The CDR3 sequence: CASSLEQGYYEQYF. CDR3 bases: TGCGCCAGCAGCTTGGAACAGGGATACTACGAGCAGTACTTC.

The chain is built from TRBV30 and TRBJ2-3; 8 nucleotides agree with TRBD2. Germline-derived CDR1 and CDR2 are GTSNPN and SVGIG (reference sequence). This CDR3 contains 12 residues. V shed 3 bases and J 6 bases; nucleotides not matched to a gene: 2. CDR3 protein: CAWSRGGDTQYF. DNA of the CDR3: TGTGCCTGGAGCCGGGGGGGCGATACGCAGTATTTT.

This chain joins TRBV5-6 and TRBJ2-7, with TRBD2 matching 10 bases. With V trimmed by 0 bases and J by 6 bases, 9 bases remained unmatched. The CDR3 sequence is 16 residues long. CDR1 and CDR2 from the germline V gene are SGHDT and YYEEEE. CDR3 sequence (DNA): TGTGCCAGCAGCTTGGAGCTAGCGGGAGTGCGCCTCGAGCAGTACTTC. This translates into CASSLELAGVRLEQYF. Together with reference TRBV5-6 and TRBJ2-7, the CDR3 gives the full variable domain: DAGVTQSPTHLIKTRGQQVTLRCSPKSGHDTVSWYQQALGQGPQFIFQYYEEEERQRGNFPDRFSGHQFPNYSSELNVNALLLGDSALYLCASSLELAGVRLEQYFGPGTRLTVT.

Turning to this clone: A junction boundary mismatches the germline segment, possibly from a read error. This chain uses TRBV19 with TRBJ2-3; 9 bases map to TRBD2. CDR1 is LNHDA, CDR2 SQIVND, per germline (reference sequence). The CDR3 is made up of 14 amino acids. CDR3 protein: CASSTGTSRDTQYF. In DNA, the CDR3 is TGTGCCAGTAGTACCGGGACTAGCAGAGATACGCAGTATTTT.

The rearrangement joins TRBV28 to TRBJ2-1, with a weak D call TRBD2 (7 bases). CDR1 MDHEN and CDR2 SYDVKM come from the germline V gene. The CDR3 is 15 amino acids. The V and J ends lost 0 bases and 6 bases respectively, with 12 bases between them. The CDR3 protein is CASSLWGRGGNEQFF. The CDR3 nucleotides are TGTGCCAGCAGTTTATGGGGTAGGGGGGGCAATGAGCAGTTCTTC.

This rearrangement joins TRBV19 to TRBJ2-3; 11 bases agree with TRBD2. The CDR3 totals 16 residues. The germline V gene encodes CDR1 LNHDA and CDR2 SQIVND (reference sequence). The J segment lost 3 bases and the V segment lost 1 base, leaving 3 bases of the junction unmatched. The CDR3 coding sequence is TGTGCCAGTAGTATAGCGAGGACTAGCGGGACAGATACGCAGTATTTT. Translating gives CASSIARTSGTDTQYF. The full variable domain, rest sourced from reference TRBV19 and TRBJ2-3, is DGGITQSPKYLFRKEGQNVTLSCEQNLNHDAMYWYRQDPGQGLRLIYYSQIVNDFQKGDIAEGYSVSREKKESFPLTVTSAQKNPTAFYLCASSIARTSGTDTQYFGPGTRLTVL.

The rearrangement joins TRBV20-1 to TRBJ2-1; D is possibly TRBD2 (5 bases). Trimming removed 5 bases at V and 10 bases at J, with 12 bases between. CDR1 and CDR2 (germline): DFQATT, SNEGSKA (reference sequence). The CDR3 covers 11 residues. CDR3 DNA: TGCAGTGCTCTAGCTGGATGGGAGCAGTTCTTC. As protein: CSALAGWEQFF.

This clone was detected only once. The chain carries TRBV2 and TRBJ2-1; possibly TRBD2 for D (5 bases). This CDR3 spans 13 amino acids. Germline values: CDR1 SNHLY, CDR2 FYNNEI. The V gene lost 1 base and the J gene lost 8 bases, with 9 bases spanning the gap. DNA of the CDR3: TGTGCCAGCAGTGAAGTCGCTAGCCATGAGCAGTTCTTC. Amino acids: CASSEVASHEQFF.

The chain recombines TRBV5-1 with TRBJ2-1; D possibly corresponds to TRBD1 (5 bases). The CDR3 length is 13 residues. Germline values: CDR1 SGHRS, CDR2 YFSETQ. V gave up 2 bases and J gave up 7 bases, with 10 bases separating them. CDR3 loop: CASSLGARNEQFF. DNA for the CDR3: TGCGCCAGCAGCTTAGGGGCGAGGAATGAGCAGTTCTTC.

This rearrangement joins TRBV5-1 to TRBJ2-7; 9 bases are shared with TRBD1. V lost 0 bases to trimming and J lost 3 bases; unmatched junction nucleotides: 4. The CDR3 runs 15 residues. Germline CDR1 reads SGHRS; CDR2 reads YFSETQ. The CDR3 loop reads CASSLDRGRFYEQYF. CDR3 bases: TGCGCCAGCAGCTTGGACAGGGGGCGGTTCTACGAGCAGTACTTC. Filled out from reference TRBV5-1 and TRBJ2-7, the complete variable domain reads KAGVTQTPRYLIKTRGQQVTLSCSPISGHRSVSWYQQTPGQGLQFLFEYFSETQRNKGNFPGRFSGRQFSNSRSEMNVSTLELGDSALYLCASSLDRGRFYEQYFGPGTRLTVT.

The chain uses TRBV6-6 and TRBJ2-7, with D tentatively TRBD2 (6 bases). V was shortened by 6 bases and J by 0 bases, with 12 bases between the two germline ends. The CDR3 sequence is 14 residues long. The germline gives CDR1 MNHNY, CDR2 SVGAGI (reference sequence). This CDR3 reads CASRPGLHSYEQYF. DNA of the CDR3: TGTGCCAGCAGGCCGGGACTCCACTCCTACGAGCAGTACTTC.